One sample yielded the 29 T cell receptor beta chains listed below, sequenced in a study of blood T cell repertoires in COVID-19. Profiled with immunoSEQ multiplex PCR; TCRdb holds only in-frame clones, not every one. The repertoire holds 97,000 or so clones, with roughly 82% as singletons. Sequences were obtained from peripheral blood. The receptor set was obtained from a human donor in a cohort sampled during active COVID-19.

The V gene is TRBV5-4, the J gene TRBJ2-5, with D tentatively TRBD1 (5 bases). The CDR3 totals 13 residues. V gave up 3 bases and J gave up 2 bases, with 8 bases separating them. The germline V gene has CDR1 SGHNT and CDR2 YYREEE (reference sequence). Here the CDR3 reads CASSSQGQETQYF. The CDR3 nucleotides read TGTGCCAGCAGCTCTCAGGGTCAAGAGACCCAGTACTTC.

The J gene is TRBJ2-7, the V gene TRBV5-1, with 7 bases that match TRBD1. The germline gives CDR1 SGHRS, CDR2 YFSETQ. V shed 4 bases, J shed 2 bases, and the junction held 6 bases outside the gene matches. The CDR3 has 14 amino acids. CDR3 bases: TGCGCCAGCAGCCGATCGGACAGGCCCTACGAGCAGTACTTC. Its protein is CASSRSDRPYEQYF.

The chain recombines TRBV6-6 with TRBJ2-7; D may be TRBD2 (6 bases). CDR3 length: 14 amino acids. Per germline, CDR1 MNHNY and CDR2 SVGAGI (reference sequence). V gave up 6 bases and J gave up 3 bases, with 15 bases separating them. CDR3 DNA sequence: TGTGCCAGCAGGTCGGGGGTCCAACTCTACGAGCAGTACTTC. The encoded protein is CASRSGVQLYEQYF.

The rearrangement uses TRBV6-5 and TRBJ1-6; no clear D. The CDR3 spans 13 residues. The germline V and J ends were trimmed by 7 bases and 7 bases, with 11 bases remaining between them. In germline, CDR1 is MNHEY, CDR2 SVGAGI. This chain's CDR3 is CASTPRGNSPLHF. The DNA of the CDR3 is TGTGCCAGCACCCCCCGAGGGAATTCACCCCTCCACTTT.

This chain joins TRBV9 and TRBJ1-2; D gene unclear. Trimming cost V 3 bases and J 8 bases, with 14 bases left between them. CDR1 and CDR2 from the germline V gene are SGDLS and YYNGEE. The CDR3 totals 13 residues. The CDR3 sequence is CASSAGWFDGYTF. The CDR3 DNA sequence: TGTGCCAGCAGCGCCGGGTGGTTTGACGGCTACACCTTC. The whole variable domain, remainder taken from reference TRBV9 and TRBJ1-2, is DSGVTQTPKHLITATGQRVTLRCSPRSGDLSVYWYQQSLDQGLQFLIQYYNGEERAKGNILERFSAQQFPDLHSELNLSSLELGDSALYFCASSAGWFDGYTFGSGTRLTVV.

This chain uses TRBV19 with TRBJ2-5, with D hard to call. The CDR3 sequence is 12 residues long. In germline, CDR1 is LNHDA, CDR2 SQIVND (reference sequence). V lost 7 bases and J 5 bases, leaving 11 bases between the germline ends. The CDR3 DNA sequence: TGTGCCAGTAAAAACAGTGGGGAGACCCAGTACTTC. Its protein product is CASKNSGETQYF.

CDR3 amino acids: CATSRTGNAEQYF. Here the CDR3 DNA reads TGTGCCACATCACGGACAGGGAACGCCGAGCAGTACTTC. The chain combines TRBV6-5 with TRBJ2-7, with 8 bases matching TRBD1. V dropped 10 bases and J dropped 6; count of bases not matched to a gene: 11. This CDR3 is built from 13 residues. Germline V gives CDR1 MNHEY, CDR2 SVGAGI.

This clone came up a few times. The J gene is TRBJ1-5, the V gene TRBV4-1, with D perhaps TRBD1 (5 bases). The ends were cut back, 0 bases at V and 0 bases at J, with 12 bases in the middle. The CDR3 consists of 17 residues. Germline V gives CDR1 MGHRA, CDR2 YSYEKL. DNA of the CDR3: TGCGCCAGCAGCCAAGACCCCCGGGGGAATAGCAATCAGCCCCAGCATTTT. Amino acid sequence: CASSQDPRGNSNQPQHF.

The rearrangement joins TRBV7-3 to TRBJ2-7; 13 bases match TRBD2. The V and J ends lost 4 bases and 3 bases, in that order; junction bases with no gene match: 3. Germline CDR1 SGHTA, CDR2 FQGTGA. The CDR3 runs to 15 residues. DNA of the CDR3: TGTGCCAGCAGCTCGGGACTAGCGGGGAACTACGAGCAGTACTTC. This codes for CASSSGLAGNYEQYF.

V and J are TRBV18 and TRBJ2-5; 11 positions agree with TRBD2. The CDR3 has 14 amino acids. After removal of 5 bases from V and 3 bases from J, the junction contained 2 bases not matched to a gene. Germline lookup yields CDR1 KGHSH and CDR2 LQKENI. The CDR3 DNA reads TGTGCCAGCTCAAAGACTAGCGGGGAAGAGACCCAGTACTTC. It encodes CASSKTSGEETQYF.

The chain links TRBV9 to TRBJ2-3, with 13 bases aligning to TRBD2. There are 20 residues in the CDR3. The germline V gene has CDR1 SGDLS and CDR2 YYNGEE. V shed 0 bases and J 0 bases; nucleotides not matched to a gene: 10. CDR3: CASSVALTSGGALSTDTQYF. Here the CDR3 DNA reads TGTGCCAGCAGCGTAGCCCTTACTAGCGGGGGGGCTTTGAGCACAGATACGCAGTATTTT.

The rearrangement uses TRBV28 and TRBJ1-2; maybe TRBD1 (6 bases). The CDR3 spans 18 residues. Germline CDR1 MDHEN, CDR2 SYDVKM. V gave up 1 base and J gave up 6 bases, with 24 bases separating them. In nucleotides, the CDR3 is TGTGCCAGCAGTTTATTCCCTCGGGGGGGCGGTTTGCTACATGGCTACACCTTC. This codes for CASSLFPRGGGLLHGYTF.

The rearrangement links TRBV5-6 to TRBJ1-1; 8 bases match TRBD1. Trimming cost V 0 bases and J 11 bases; bases outside gene matches: 0. The CDR3 loop spans 11 amino acids. Looked up from germline, CDR1 is SGHDT and CDR2 is YYEEEE. CDR3: CASSLGQGAFF. The CDR3 bases are TGTGCCAGCAGCTTGGGACAGGGGGCTTTCTTT.

The chain uses TRBV6-6 and TRBJ1-2; maybe TRBD1 (6 bases). CDR1 MNHNY and CDR2 SVGAGI come from the germline V gene (reference sequence). Trimming cost V 6 bases and J 3 bases, with 17 bases left between them. The CDR3 covers 15 residues. This CDR3 reads CASSPMDSLYYGYTF. DNA for the CDR3: TGTGCCAGCAGCCCTATGGACAGCCTCTACTATGGCTACACCTTC.

The chain combines TRBV6-1 with TRBJ2-3, with TRBD2 as a possible D gene (5 bases). The germline V and J ends were trimmed by 2 bases and 0 bases, with 9 bases remaining between them. Per germline, CDR1 MNHNS and CDR2 SASEGT. The CDR3 runs 15 residues. CDR3 DNA: TGTGCCAGCAGTGAAAGCGGCTACAGCACAGATACGCAGTATTTT. It translates to CASSESGYSTDTQYF.

V is TRBV5-4 and J is TRBJ1-6, with D possibly matching TRBD1 (5 bases). Trimming shortened V by 4 bases and J by 10 bases, and 24 bases separated the two germline ends. In germline, CDR1 is SGHNT, CDR2 YYREEE (reference sequence). This CDR3 spans 17 amino acids. The DNA of the CDR3 is TGTGCCAGCAGCGGATCGATAGGGGTGGATGTTGGATCACCCCTCCACTTT. It specifies CASSGSIGVDVGSPLHF. Supplemented by reference TRBV5-4 and TRBJ1-6, the full variable domain reads ETGVTQSPTHLIKTRGQQVTLRCSSQSGHNTVSWYQQALGQGPQFIFQYYREEENGRGNFPPRFSGLQFPNYSSELNVNALELDDSALYLCASSGSIGVDVGSPLHFGNGTRLTVT.

The sample holds a few counts of this clone. The chain combines TRBV30 with TRBJ1-6; 7 positions match TRBD1. Germline-derived CDR1 and CDR2 are GTSNPN and SVGIG (reference sequence). The CDR3 extends over 14 amino acids. V trimming: 6 bases; J trimming: 5 bases; junction bases outside the gene matches: 7. CDR3 bases: TGTGCCTGCGTGGACAGGCGTAATAATTCACCCCTCCACTTT. As protein: CACVDRRNNSPLHF.

V is TRBV5-1 and J is TRBJ1-4; 7 nucleotides line up with TRBD1. The V and J ends lost 4 bases and 1 base, in that order; junction bases with no gene match: 7. The germline V gene encodes CDR1 SGHRS and CDR2 YFSETQ. The CDR3 is made up of 16 amino acids. CDR3 in amino acids: CASSVQGTVTNEKLFF. Written as DNA, the CDR3 is TGCGCCAGCAGCGTACAGGGGACTGTAACTAATGAAAAACTGTTTTTT.

Here the CDR3 reads CASSFSGGLSETQYF. The CDR3 bases are TGTGCCAGCAGCTTTAGCGGGGGGTTATCAGAGACCCAGTACTTC. V is TRBV7-9 and J is TRBJ2-5; 10 bases align to TRBD2. Germline loops: CDR1 SEHNR, CDR2 FQNEAQ (reference sequence). The trim removed 3 bases at V and 4 bases at J, leaving 5 bases unmatched. The CDR3 is 15 residues long.

In its sample, this clone was seen a few times. This chain's CDR3 is CASSYAGGQPQHF. As DNA, the CDR3 is TGTGCCAGCAGTTACGCAGGGGGCCAGCCCCAGCATTTT. The chain joins TRBV6-2 or TRBV6-3 to TRBJ1-5, with 8 bases fitting TRBD1. V was clipped by 2 bases and J by 7 bases; unmatched bases: 1. The germline V gene has CDR1 MNHEY and CDR2 SVGEGT. The CDR3 has 13 amino acids.

This chain connects TRBV7-3 to TRBJ1-1; 12 bases fit TRBD1. J lost 3 bases, V lost 0 bases, and 14 bases had no gene match. CDR3 length: 20 amino acids. The germline V gene has CDR1 SGHTA and CDR2 FQGTGA. The CDR3 region is CASSLTGMGQGAALYTEAFF. The DNA for the CDR3 is TGTGCCAGCAGCTTAACGGGAATGGGACAGGGGGCGGCCCTCTACACTGAAGCTTTCTTT.

CDR3 protein: CASSLPGTGGPKTQYF. CDR3 sequence (DNA): TGTGCCAGTAGTCTCCCCGGGACAGGGGGGCCGAAGACCCAGTACTTC. V usage is TRBV19 and J usage is TRBJ2-5; TRBD1 matches 11 bases. Germline trimming cut 5 bases from V and 6 bases from J; bases unmatched to any gene: 11. CDR1 is LNHDA, CDR2 SQIVND, per germline (reference sequence). The CDR3 totals 16 residues.

The rearrangement uses TRBV11-2 and TRBJ2-5; 8 nucleotides agree with TRBD1. The CDR3 runs 16 residues. Germline CDR1 is SGHAT and CDR2 is FQNNGV. J lost 0 bases, V lost 2 bases, and 5 bases had no gene match. The CDR3 DNA reads TGTGCCAGCAGCTTAAGAGGACAGGGCTACCAAGAGACCCAGTACTTC. Translating it yields CASSLRGQGYQETQYF. The full variable domain, with the rest looked up from reference TRBV11-2 and TRBJ2-5, is EAGVAQSPRYKIIEKRQSVAFWCNPISGHATLYWYQQILGQGPKLLIQFQNNGVVDDSQLPKDRFSAERLKGVDSTLKIQPAKLEDSAVYLCASSLRGQGYQETQYFGPGTRLLVL.

The chain has TRBV28 and TRBJ2-5; 8 bases fit TRBD1. Trimming removed 3 bases from V and 2 bases from J; junction bases left unmatched: 8. Germline CDR1 and CDR2: MDHEN and SYDVKM. There are 16 residues in the CDR3. The CDR3 DNA is TGTGCCAGCAGTTTGGTCGGGACAGGAGGGCAAGAGACCCAGTACTTC. The encoded protein is CASSLVGTGGQETQYF.

The gene calls are TRBV5-1 and TRBJ2-3, with TRBD2 matching 7 bases. The CDR3 has 16 residues. J lost 0 bases, V lost 4 bases, and 8 bases had no gene match. Germline CDR1 SGHRS, CDR2 YFSETQ. In DNA form, the CDR3 reads TGCGCCAGCAGCCCCGGCAGTAGCGGGAGCACAGATACGCAGTATTTT. Its protein is CASSPGSSGSTDTQYF.

This chain links TRBV18 with TRBJ2-3; 10 bases line up with TRBD1. CDR3 length equals 16 residues. Unmatched junction bases numbered 8, after V lost 3 bases and J lost 5 bases. Germline V gene sequence: CDR1 KGHSH, CDR2 LQKENI. The CDR3 here is CASSPRGTGAGDTQYF. The CDR3, as DNA: TGTGCCAGCTCACCCAGAGGGACAGGGGCCGGAGATACGCAGTATTTT.

The genes are TRBV3-1 (or the pseudogene TRBV3-2) and TRBJ2-1; TRBD2 is a possible D gene (6 bases). The germline V and J ends were trimmed by 4 bases and 7 bases, with 17 bases remaining between them. Germline CDR1 reads LGHDT; CDR2 reads YNNKEL (reference sequence). The CDR3 runs to 15 residues. In nucleotides, the CDR3 is TGTGCCAGCAGCCCCTACGGGGGAGGTAAGAATGAGCAGTTCTTC. Its protein is CASSPYGGGKNEQFF.

This clone was observed a single time. The chain employs TRBV11-3 and TRBJ2-3; D is possibly TRBD2 (6 bases). This CDR3 has 16 amino acids. The germline CDR1 and CDR2 sequences are SGHNT and YENEEA. V dropped 5 bases and J dropped 1 base, with 16 bases sitting between them. CDR3 nucleotide sequence: TGTGCCAGCAGCCTCAGGACTATCTTGGGCACAGATACGCAGTATTTT. Protein sequence: CASSLRTILGTDTQYF. The entire variable domain, with the rest obtained from reference TRBV11-3 and TRBJ2-3, is as follows: EAGVVQSPRYKIIEKKQPVAFWCNPISGHNTLYWYLQNLGQGPELLIRYENEEAVDDSQLPKDRFSAERLKGVDSTLKIQPAELGDSAVYLCASSLRTILGTDTQYFGPGTRLTVL.

CDR3 nucleotides: TGTGCCAGCAGTTACGTCAGGGGTCAGACCCAGTACTTC. The encoded protein is CASSYVRGQTQYF. J is TRBJ2-5 and V is TRBV6-5; D may be TRBD1 (6 bases). Germline assignment: CDR1 MNHEY and CDR2 SVGAGI. The V end lost 2 bases, the J end lost 6 bases, and 10 bases lay between the germline ends. The CDR3 length is 13 residues.